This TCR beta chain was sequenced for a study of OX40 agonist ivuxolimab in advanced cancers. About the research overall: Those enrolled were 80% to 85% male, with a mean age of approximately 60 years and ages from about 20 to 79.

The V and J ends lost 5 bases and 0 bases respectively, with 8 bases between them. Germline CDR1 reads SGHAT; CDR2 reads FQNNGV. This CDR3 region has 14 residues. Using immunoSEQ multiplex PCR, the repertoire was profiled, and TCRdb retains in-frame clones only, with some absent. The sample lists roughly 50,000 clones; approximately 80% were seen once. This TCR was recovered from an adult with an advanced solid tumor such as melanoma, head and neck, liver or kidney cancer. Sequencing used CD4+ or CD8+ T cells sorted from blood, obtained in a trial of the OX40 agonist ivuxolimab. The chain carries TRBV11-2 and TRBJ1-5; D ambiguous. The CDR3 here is CASSPTPSNQPQHF. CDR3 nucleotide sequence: TGTGCCAGCAGCCCAACTCCTAGCAATCAGCCCCAGCATTTT.